This T cell receptor beta chain was sequenced in a study of blood T cell repertoires in COVID-19. Study overall: The samples span acute and convalescent COVID-19 from the United States, Italy and Spain. From T cells, B-cell-depleted T cells, or PBMCs came the material, which was cDNA or gDNA.

In germline, CDR1 is SNHLY, CDR2 FYNNEI. The germline V and J ends were trimmed by 10 bases and 2 bases, with 16 bases remaining between them. The CDR3 loop spans 14 amino acids. Authors' processing steps: Reference gene primer amplification yielded estimated nucleated cell counts. Sequenced by immunoSEQ multiplex PCR; TCRdb stores in-frame clones only, minus some. That table gives V, J and clone size, and the DNA gave D and trimming. The table lists tens of thousands of clones, about four fifths of them singletons, with roughly 6% in the top ten. This chain joins TRBV2 and TRBJ2-3; a possible D gene is TRBD2 (5 bases). Sequenced material: peripheral blood. This TCR derives from a human donor in a cohort sampled during active COVID-19. CDR3 protein: CAIRRRSPTDTQYF. CDR3 coding DNA: TGTGCCATCAGAAGGAGGAGCCCCACAGATACGCAGTATTTT.